These T cell receptor beta chains were read from a single sample in a study of blood T cell repertoires in COVID-19. Clones were sequenced by immunoSEQ multiplex PCR, and TCRdb holds only the in-frame ones, with some missing. Among some 250,000 clones listed, around 85% were seen once. Sequenced: PBMCs or T cells enriched from blood (not recorded which). The origin of the receptors is a woman aged 35 to 49 with acute COVID-19. Both conserved end residues are part of each CDR3. A D gene is named only where the DNA matches it firmly. Not all rows give a size; the values are once, few, many and, for expanded clones, a class.

j_gene: TRBJ1-2; v_gene: TRBV19; d_gene: NA; abundance: NA; CDR3aa: CASSRYGYTF; CDR3nt: TGTGCCAGTAGCAGATATGGCTACACCTTC
j_gene: TRBJ2-7; v_gene: TRBV29-1; d_gene: TRBD1; abundance: NA; CDR3aa: CSAEGANEQYF; CDR3nt: TGCAGCGCCGAGGGGGCCAACGAGCAGTACTTC
j_gene: TRBJ1-1; v_gene: TRBV11-2; d_gene: NA; abundance: NA; CDR3aa: CASNRPGGGTEAFF; CDR3nt: TGTGCCAGCAACAGACCGGGGGGGGGCACTGAAGCTTTCTTT
j_gene: TRBJ2-2; v_gene: TRBV4-1; d_gene: NA; abundance: NA; CDR3aa: CASSQRWAPLAPDTGELFF; CDR3nt: TGCGCCAGCAGCCAAAGATGGGCCCCCCTAGCTCCGGACACCGGGGAGCTGTTTTTT
j_gene: TRBJ1-2; v_gene: TRBV18; d_gene: TRBD1; abundance: NA; CDR3aa: CASSPFSGTGGEGYTF; CDR3nt: TGTGCCAGCTCACCGTTTTCCGGGACAGGGGGCGAAGGCTACACCTTC
j_gene: TRBJ1-2; v_gene: TRBV14; d_gene: TRBD1; abundance: NA; CDR3aa: CASRRTGVSGYTF; CDR3nt: TGTGCCAGCAGGCGGACAGGGGTTAGTGGCTACACCTTC
j_gene: TRBJ2-7; v_gene: TRBV18; d_gene: TRBD1; abundance: NA; CDR3aa: CASSHGQQGLAGEQYF; CDR3nt: TGTGCCAGCTCACACGGACAACAGGGGCTAGCAGGCGAGCAGTACTTC
j_gene: TRBJ2-1; v_gene: TRBV27; d_gene: TRBD2; abundance: NA; CDR3aa: CASSLTSGIYNEQFF; CDR3nt: TGTGCCAGCAGTTTGACTAGCGGGATCTACAATGAGCAGTTCTTC
j_gene: TRBJ2-7; v_gene: TRBV19; d_gene: NA; abundance: NA; CDR3aa: CASSYGQPLTRYEQYF; CDR3nt: TGTGCCAGTAGTTATGGACAGCCACTCACTCGCTACGAGCAGTACTTC
j_gene: TRBJ2-2; v_gene: TRBV2; d_gene: NA; abundance: once; CDR3aa: CASSGGLNTGELFF; CDR3nt: TGTGCCAGCAGTGGAGGCTTGAACACCGGGGAGCTGTTTTTT
j_gene: TRBJ2-3; v_gene: TRBV14; d_gene: TRBD2; abundance: NA; CDR3aa: CASSPGRAFYF; CDR3nt: TGTGCCAGCAGCCCCGGGAGGGCCTTTTATTTT
j_gene: TRBJ1-1; v_gene: TRBV7-9; d_gene: TRBD1; abundance: NA; CDR3aa: CASSRDRYTEAFF; CDR3nt: TGTGCCAGCAGCCGGGACAGGTACACTGAAGCTTTCTTT
j_gene: TRBJ2-7; v_gene: TRBV13; d_gene: NA; abundance: once; CDR3aa: CASSSTRDYEQYF; CDR3nt: TGTGCCAGCAGCTCGACTAGGGACTACGAGCAGTACTTC
j_gene: TRBJ1-1; v_gene: TRBV25-1; d_gene: TRBD1; abundance: NA; CDR3aa: CASRPGQGGTEAFF; CDR3nt: TGTGCCAGCAGACCAGGACAGGGAGGCACTGAAGCTTTCTTT
j_gene: TRBJ2-7; v_gene: TRBV12-3/TRBV12-4; d_gene: NA; abundance: NA; CDR3aa: CASSSPPFEQYF; CDR3nt: TGTGCCAGCAGCTCCCCTCCGTTCGAGCAGTACTTC
j_gene: TRBJ1-2; v_gene: TRBV29-1; d_gene: NA; abundance: NA; CDR3aa: CSVSQRRRNYGYTF; CDR3nt: TGCAGCGTTTCCCAACGAAGGAGGAACTATGGCTACACCTTC
j_gene: TRBJ2-7; v_gene: TRBV19; d_gene: NA; abundance: NA; CDR3aa: CASSMGAGVNYEQYF; CDR3nt: TGTGCCAGTAGCATGGGGGCGGGAGTAAACTACGAGCAGTACTTC
j_gene: TRBJ1-2; v_gene: TRBV19; d_gene: NA; abundance: NA; CDR3aa: CASSMKGDYGYTF; CDR3nt: TGTGCCAGTAGTATGAAGGGGGACTATGGCTACACCTTC
j_gene: TRBJ2-2; v_gene: TRBV13; d_gene: TRBD1; abundance: NA; CDR3aa: CASRGQGPGELFF; CDR3nt: TGTGCCAGCAGAGGACAGGGGCCCGGGGAGCTGTTTTTT
j_gene: TRBJ2-4; v_gene: TRBV4-1; d_gene: NA; abundance: NA; CDR3aa: CASSRPEAGLAKNIQYF; CDR3nt: TGCGCCAGCAGCCGGCCCGAAGCGGGTCTAGCCAAAAACATTCAGTACTTC
j_gene: TRBJ1-4; v_gene: TRBV29-1; d_gene: NA; abundance: NA; CDR3aa: CSVEDGNKRLFF; CDR3nt: TGCAGCGTTGAAGACGGTAATAAGAGACTGTTTTTT
j_gene: TRBJ1-6; v_gene: TRBV19; d_gene: TRBD1; abundance: NA; CDR3aa: CASSRWDRNNSPLHF; CDR3nt: TGTGCCAGTAGTCGTTGGGACAGAAATAATTCACCCCTCCACTTT
j_gene: TRBJ2-7; v_gene: TRBV6-1; d_gene: TRBD1; abundance: few; CDR3aa: CASSEANYRDSTYEQYF; CDR3nt: TGTGCCAGCAGTGAAGCAAATTACCGGGACAGCACCTACGAGCAGTACTTC